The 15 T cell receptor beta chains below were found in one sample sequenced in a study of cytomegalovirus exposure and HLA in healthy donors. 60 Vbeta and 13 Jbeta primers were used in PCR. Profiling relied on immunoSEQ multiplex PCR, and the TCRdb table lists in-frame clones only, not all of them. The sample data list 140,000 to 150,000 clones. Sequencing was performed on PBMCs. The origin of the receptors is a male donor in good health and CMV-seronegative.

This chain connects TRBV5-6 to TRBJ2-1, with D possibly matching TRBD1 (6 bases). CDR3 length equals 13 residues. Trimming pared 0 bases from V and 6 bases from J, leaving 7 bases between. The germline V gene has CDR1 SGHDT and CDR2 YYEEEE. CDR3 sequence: CASSLGTANEQFF. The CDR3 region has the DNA TGTGCCAGCAGCTTGGGGACAGCCAATGAGCAGTTCTTC.

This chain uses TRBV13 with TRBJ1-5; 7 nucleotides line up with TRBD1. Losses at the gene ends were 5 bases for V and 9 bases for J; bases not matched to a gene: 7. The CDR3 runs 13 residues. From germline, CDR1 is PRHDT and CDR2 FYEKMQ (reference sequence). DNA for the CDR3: TGTGCCAGCAGCCAATACAGGGGTACGCCCCAGCATTTT. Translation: CASSQYRGTPQHF.

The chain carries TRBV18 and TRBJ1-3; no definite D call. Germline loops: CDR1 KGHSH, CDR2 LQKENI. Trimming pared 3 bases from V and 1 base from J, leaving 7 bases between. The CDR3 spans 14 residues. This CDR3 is CASSPGISGNTIYF. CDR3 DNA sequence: TGTGCCAGCTCACCCGGGATATCTGGAAACACCATATATTTT.

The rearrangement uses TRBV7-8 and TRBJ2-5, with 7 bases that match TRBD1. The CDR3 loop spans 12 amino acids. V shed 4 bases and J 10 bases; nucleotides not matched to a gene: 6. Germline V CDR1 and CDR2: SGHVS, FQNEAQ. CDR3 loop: CASSYRQGFQYF. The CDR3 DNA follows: TGTGCCAGCAGCTATCGACAGGGATTCCAGTACTTC.

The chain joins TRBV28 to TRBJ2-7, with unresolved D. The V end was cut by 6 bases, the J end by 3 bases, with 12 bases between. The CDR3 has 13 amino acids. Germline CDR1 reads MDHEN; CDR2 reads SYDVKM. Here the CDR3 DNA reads TGTGCCAGCAGCAACCTTGAGATCTACGAGCAGTACTTC. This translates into CASSNLEIYEQYF.

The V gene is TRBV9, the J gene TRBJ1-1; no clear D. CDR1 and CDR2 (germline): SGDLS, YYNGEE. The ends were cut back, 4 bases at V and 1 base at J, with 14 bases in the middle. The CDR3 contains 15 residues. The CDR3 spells CASSPVGAPNTEAFF. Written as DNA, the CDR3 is TGTGCCAGCAGCCCAGTGGGAGCCCCGAACACTGAAGCTTTCTTT.

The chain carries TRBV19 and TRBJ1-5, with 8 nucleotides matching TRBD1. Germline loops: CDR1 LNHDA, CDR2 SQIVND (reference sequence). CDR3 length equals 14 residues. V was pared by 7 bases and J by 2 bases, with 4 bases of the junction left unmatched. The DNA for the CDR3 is TGTGCCAGTATGCCGGGACAGGGCAATCAGCCCCAGCATTTT. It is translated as CASMPGQGNQPQHF.

CDR3 loop: CASSLIAGGTDTQYF. DNA of the CDR3: TGTGCCAGCAGCTTGATAGCGGGGGGAACAGATACGCAGTATTTT. The rearrangement joins TRBV13 to TRBJ2-3, with 10 nucleotides matching TRBD2. Looked up from germline, CDR1 is PRHDT and CDR2 is FYEKMQ (reference sequence). V lost 3 bases and J lost 3; bases outside the gene matches: 3. This CDR3 spans 15 amino acids.

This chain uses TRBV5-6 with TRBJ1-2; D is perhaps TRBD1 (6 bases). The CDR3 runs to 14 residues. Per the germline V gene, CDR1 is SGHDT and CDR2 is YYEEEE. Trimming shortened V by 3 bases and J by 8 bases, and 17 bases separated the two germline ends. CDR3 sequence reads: CASSSEDSTHGYTF. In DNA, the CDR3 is TGTGCCAGCAGCTCGGAGGACAGCACCCACGGCTACACCTTC.

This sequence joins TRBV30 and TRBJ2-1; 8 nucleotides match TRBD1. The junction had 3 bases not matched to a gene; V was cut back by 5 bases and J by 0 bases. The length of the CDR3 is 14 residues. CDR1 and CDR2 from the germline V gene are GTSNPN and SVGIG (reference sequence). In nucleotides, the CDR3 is TGTGCCTGGGGGACAGGACCCTCCTACAATGAGCAGTTCTTC. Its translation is CAWGTGPSYNEQFF. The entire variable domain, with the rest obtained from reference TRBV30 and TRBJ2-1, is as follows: SQTIHQWPATLVQPVGSPLSLECTVEGTSNPNLYWYRQAAGRGLQLLFYSVGIGQISSEVPQNLSASRPQDRQFILSSKKLLLSDSGFYLCAWGTGPSYNEQFFGPGTRLTVL.

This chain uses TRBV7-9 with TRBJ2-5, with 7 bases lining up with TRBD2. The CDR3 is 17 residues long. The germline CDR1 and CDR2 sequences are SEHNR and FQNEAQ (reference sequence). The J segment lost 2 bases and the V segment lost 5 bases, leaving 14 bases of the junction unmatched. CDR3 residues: CASSPITRLADQETQYF. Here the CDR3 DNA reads TGTGCCAGCAGCCCTATAACAAGACTAGCAGATCAAGAGACCCAGTACTTC.

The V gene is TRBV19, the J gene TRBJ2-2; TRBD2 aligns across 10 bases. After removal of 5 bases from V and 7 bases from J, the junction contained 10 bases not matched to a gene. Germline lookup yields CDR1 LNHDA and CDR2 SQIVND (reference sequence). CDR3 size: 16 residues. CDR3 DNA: TGTGCCAGTAGTTCTAGCGGGAGTCACCTTATCGGGGAGCTGTTTTTT. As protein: CASSSSGSHLIGELFF. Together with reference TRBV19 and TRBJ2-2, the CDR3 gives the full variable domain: DGGITQSPKYLFRKEGQNVTLSCEQNLNHDAMYWYRQDPGQGLRLIYYSQIVNDFQKGDIAEGYSVSREKKESFPLTVTSAQKNPTAFYLCASSSSGSHLIGELFFGEGSRLTVL.

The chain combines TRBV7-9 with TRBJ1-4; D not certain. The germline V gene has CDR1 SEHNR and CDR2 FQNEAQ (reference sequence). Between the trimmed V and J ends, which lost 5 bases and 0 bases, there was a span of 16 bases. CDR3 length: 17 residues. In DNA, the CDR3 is TGTGCCAGCAGCCCAATGGGCAGCGGTGCAACTAATGAAAAACTGTTTTTT. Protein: CASSPMGSGATNEKLFF.

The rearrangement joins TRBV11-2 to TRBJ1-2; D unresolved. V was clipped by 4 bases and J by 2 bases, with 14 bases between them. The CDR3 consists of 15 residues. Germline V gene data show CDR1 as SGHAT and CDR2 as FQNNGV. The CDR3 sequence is CASSSPTLLNYGYTF. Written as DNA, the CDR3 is TGTGCCAGCAGCTCCCCGACACTTTTAAACTATGGCTACACCTTC.

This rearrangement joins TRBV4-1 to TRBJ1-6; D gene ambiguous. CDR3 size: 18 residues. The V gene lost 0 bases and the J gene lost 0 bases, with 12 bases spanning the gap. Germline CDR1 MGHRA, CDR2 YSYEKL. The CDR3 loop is CASSQEPLVSSYNSPLHF. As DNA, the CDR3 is TGCGCCAGCAGCCAAGAACCCCTGGTTAGCTCCTATAATTCACCCCTCCACTTT.